The rows below give T cell receptor beta chains drawn from one sample of a study of tumor-infiltrating lymphocytes in primary liver carcinoma. Each CDR3 protein gets one entry after TCRdb re-called the multiplex PCR reads with MiXCR. The table lists 310,000 or so distinct CDR3 sequences, approximately 65% of them singletons. The material sequenced was peripheral blood. The receptors were sampled from a man aged 40-49 years with primary liver carcinoma and hepatitis B virus infection. The CDR3 runs from the conserved cysteine through the conserved F or W. Fields, in order: D gene, clone size, J gene, V gene, CDR3 protein, CDR3 DNA. The D gene is left open where the match is weak. Only some rows state a clone size, as once, few, many or a class for expanded clones.

TRBD1 . TRBJ2-7 TRBV11-2 CVSSFRTGVYEQYF TGTGTCAGCAGCTTTCGGACAGGGGTCTACGAACAGTACTTC
. . TRBJ2-3 TRBV11-2 CVSSLTYTQYF TGTGTCAGCAGCTTGACATATACGCAGTATTTT
TRBD2 few TRBJ2-1 TRBV12-3/TRBV12-4 CASSLILAGRNEQFF TGTGCCAGCAGCTTGATTCTAGCGGGTCGGAATGAGCAGTTCTTC
TRBD2 . TRBJ2-3 TRBV11-2 CSSRHAGGRPSDTQYF TGTTCCAGCAGACATGCCGGCGGGAGGCCATCAGATACGCAGTATTTT
TRBD2 many TRBJ2-1 TRBV12-3/TRBV12-4 CASSLAGGSGRAWNEQFF TGTGCCAGCAGTTTAGCGGGGGGTAGCGGGAGAGCTTGGAATGAGCAGTTCTTC
. . TRBJ2-7 TRBV11-2 CASIRSRDGTYGQYF TGTGCCAGCATCCGTAGCCGGGACGGAACCTACGGGCAGTACTTC
. . TRBJ2-3 TRBV6-5 CVSKTVRSDTQYF TGCGTCAGCAAAACCGTCAGGTCCGATACGCAGTATTTT
. . TRBJ2-7 TRBV6-1 CTSSRPGYYEQYF TGTACCAGCAGCCGACCGGGATACTACGAACAGTACTTC
. many TRBJ2-2 TRBV6-6 CASIGIANTGELFF TGTGCCAGCATAGGGATCGCCAACACCGGGGAGCTGTTTTTT
. . TRBJ1-2 TRBV28 CVSSAPRDTHFSNYGYTF TGTGTCAGCAGTGCGCCCCGGGACACCCATTTTTCTAACTATGGCTACACCTTC
TRBD1 many TRBJ1-1 TRBV6-1 CASSEDLGQGFATEAFF TGTGCCAGCAGTGAAGATCTCGGACAGGGGTTTGCCACTGAAGCTTTCTTT
. few TRBJ2-1 TRBV15 CATSREAPGDYNEQFF TGTGCCACCAGCAGAGAGGCCCCAGGGGATTACAATGAGCAGTTCTTC
. many TRBJ2-1 TRBV6-1 CASSEDTDEQFF TGTGCCAGCAGTGAAGATACAGATGAGCAGTTCTTC
TRBD1 . TRBJ2-7 TRBV20-1 CSAIFDRGYEQYF TGCAGTGCTATCTTTGACAGGGGCTACGAGCAGTACTTC
. few TRBJ1-2 TRBV4-1 CASSQGSLYGYTF TGCGCCAGCAGCCAAGGATCGCTCTATGGCTACACCTTC
TRBD2 . TRBJ2-1 TRBV4-2 CASSQMSMERDLLGSYNEQFF TGTGCCAGCAGCCAAATGAGTATGGAGCGGGATTTATTAGGCTCCTACAATGAGCAGTTCTTC
. many TRBJ2-7 TRBV10-2 CASSEGEQYF TGCGCCAGCAGTGAGGGAGAGCAGTACTTC
TRBD2 . TRBJ2-2 TRBV7-9 CASSLGLAGGSGELFF TGTGCCAGCAGCTTGGGACTAGCGGGAGGCTCCGGGGAGCTGTTTTTT
. . TRBJ2-7 TRBV5-1 CASSLGSGNEQYF TGCGCCAGCAGTTTGGGATCAGGGAACGAGCAGTACTTC
. . TRBJ2-3 TRBV11-2 CASSLDYEGVGALDTRYF TGTGCCAGCAGCTTAGATTACGAGGGAGTGGGAGCTTTAGATACGCGGTATTTT
TRBD1 . TRBJ2-1 TRBV5-1 CASSLTATGFNEQFF TGCGCCAGCAGCTTGACAGCGACAGGGTTCAATGAGCAGTTCTTC
TRBD1 . TRBJ2-2 TRBV11-2 CASSQKGQGADIGEMFF TGTGCCAGCAGCCAAAAAGGACAGGGGGCCGACATCGGGGAGATGTTTTTT
. few TRBJ2-4 TRBV5-4 CASSERAELAKNIQYF TGTGCCAGCAGCGAAAGGGCTGAGCTAGCCAAAAACATTCAGTACTTC
TRBD1 few TRBJ2-5 TRBV11-2 CASSFTTTGTAQETQYF TGTGCCAGCAGCTTCACCACCACGGGGACAGCCCAAGAGACCCAGTACTTC
. . TRBJ2-1 TRBV6-2/TRBV6-3 CASSYCDVNGQFF TGTGCCAGCAGTTACTGTGACGTCAATGGGCAGTTCTTC
. . TRBJ2-7 TRBV28 CASIPSGAGRSYEQYF TGTGCCAGCATTCCATCGGGGGCTGGTAGGTCCTACGAGCAGTACTTC
TRBD2 many TRBJ2-7 TRBV4-3 CASSQGTSGASYEQYF TGCGCCAGCAGCCAGGGGACTAGCGGAGCCTCCTACGAGCAGTACTTC
TRBD2 few TRBJ2-7 TRBV7-9 CASSLLAGGSYEQYF TGTGCCAGCAGCTTGTTGGCGGGAGGATCCTACGAGCAGTACTTC
. many TRBJ2-3 TRBV11-3 CASSRRGDSDQDTQYF TGTGCCAGCAGCCGACGGGGGGACAGCGACCAAGATACGCAGTATTTT